This is a list of T cell receptor beta chains from one sample in a study of T cell responses to AZD1222 COVID-19 vaccine. The protocol was immunoSEQ multiplex PCR, while the TCRdb copy is restricted to in-frame clones and leaves out a portion. The sample lists tens of thousands of clones, around 92% occurring once. This material consisted of peripheral blood, taken on day 0 of AZD1222 vaccination. The source of these receptors is an adult in good health. The conserved cysteine and the conserved F or W are not part of the CDR3 here.

CDR3: ASSAGLAGDLEQY
length: 13
V: TRBV5-5

CDR3: ASSLPGRPQH
length: 10
V: TRBV28

CDR3: ASSLDGTLRTEAF
length: 13
V: TRBV5-1

CDR3: ASSDSAGGPEQTQY
length: 14
V: TRBV2

CDR3: ASSFYGGGGGQPQH
length: 14
V: TRBV28

CDR3: ASSKRTALNQETQY
length: 14
V: TRBV19

CDR3: ASSHEGQGFYGYT
length: 13
V: TRBV14

CDR3: ASSEAGTLGEQY
length: 12
V: TRBV6-1

CDR3: ASSLRGQGVGELF
length: 13
V: TRBV27

CDR3: ASSLGGYYNYGYT
length: 13
V: TRBV28

CDR3: ASSPLRGTGDHEQY
length: 14
V: TRBV3-1/TRBV3-2

CDR3: ASSDVGLAGGGANVLT
length: 16
V: TRBV6-2/TRBV6-3

CDR3: ASSTGTSLNYGYT
length: 13
V: TRBV18

CDR3: ASSFNFLGTEAF
length: 12
V: TRBV11-2

CDR3: ASSMKDRGQETQY
length: 13
V: TRBV21-1

CDR3: ASSLAPTGGYEQY
length: 13
V: TRBV7-8

CDR3: ASSDRYEQY
length: 9
V: TRBV6-1

CDR3: ASSEARNYGYT
length: 11
V: TRBV6-1

CDR3: ASRGGPRGYT
length: 10
V: TRBV6-5

CDR3: ASARGAPNTEAF
length: 12
V: TRBV28

CDR3: ASSQDRPLAGVTDTQY
length: 16
V: TRBV4-2

CDR3: ASSFSQGLYEQY
length: 12
V: TRBV7-2

CDR3: ASILGLPYNEQF
length: 12
V: TRBV5-8

CDR3: ASSPTGAQPPYGYT
length: 14
V: TRBV25-1

CDR3: ASSLGLAGHNEQF
length: 13
V: TRBV7-3

CDR3: ASSVSGTDNEKLF
length: 13
V: TRBV9

CDR3: ASSPPGQVFHEQY
length: 13
V: TRBV18

CDR3: ASSEGSTSESEQF
length: 13
V: TRBV9

CDR3: ASRTGLLDYNEQF
length: 13
V: TRBV6-5

CDR3: ASSSQGGSWDGYT
length: 13
V: TRBV5-1

CDR3: ASSLAPGMDTEAF
length: 13
V: TRBV5-1

CDR3: ASRKPGTGGRYEQY
length: 14
V: TRBV27

CDR3: ASSYSTSSYEQY
length: 12
V: TRBV6-5

CDR3: ASSLVDRGGETQY
length: 13
V: TRBV7-2

CDR3: ASSFGGGTEAF
length: 11
V: TRBV27

CDR3: SARDNGNTIY
length: 10
V: TRBV29-1

CDR3: SVYLRELETQY
length: 11
V: TRBV29-1

CDR3: ASSPTRTGWESGYT
length: 14
V: TRBV18

CDR3: ASSLDRDTGELF
length: 12
V: TRBV7-3

CDR3: ASSPVETGHGYT
length: 12
V: TRBV5-4

CDR3: ASSQGQGTNEQF
length: 12
V: TRBV4-2

CDR3: ASGQGGPGYGYT
length: 12
V: TRBV7-3